The TCR beta chain described here comes from a study of technical replicates of blood from four donors. The junction had 3 bases not matched to a gene; V was cut back by 2 bases and J by 2 bases. The germline CDR1 and CDR2 sequences are SGHNT and YENEEA. This CDR3 contains 14 residues. The data were produced by immunoSEQ multiplex PCR, yet TCRdb's version contains in-frame clones alone and is incomplete. The data show tens of thousands of clones, with 95% to 96% seen just once and about 0.22% held by the top ten. This sequence joins TRBV11-3 and TRBJ2-7; 7 bases match TRBD1. Source material: T cells isolated from PBMCs. The source is a human donor in good health. CDR3 region: CASSLSQGAYEQYF. The CDR3, as DNA: TGTGCCAGCAGCTTATCCCAGGGGGCCTACGAGCAGTACTTC.